The rows below give T cell receptor beta chains drawn from one sample of a study of CD8 T cells in ankylosing spondylitis. TCRdb used MiXCR to reprocess the 5' RACE reads, holding one entry per CDR3 protein. Among some 240,000 distinct CDR3 sequences listed, about 24% were seen once. The specimen was blood, either unsorted or a sorted T cell fraction (not recorded which). The receptor set was obtained from a male donor with ankylosing spondylitis or in good health (not recorded which). CDR3s include the opening cysteine and the closing phenylalanine or tryptophan. Each record gives: J gene, clone size, V gene, D gene, CDR3 protein, CDR3 DNA. A D gene is named only where the DNA matches it firmly. Clone size is shown for a subset of rows, as once, few, many or a class of expanded clone.

j_gene: TRBJ2-1
abundance: -
v_gene: TRBV7-3
d_gene: -
CDR3aa: CASSSYPPLNEQFF
CDR3nt: TGTGCCAGCAGCTCCTATCCACCTCTCAATGAGCAGTTCTTC

j_gene: TRBJ2-1
abundance: many
v_gene: TRBV3-1
d_gene: -
CDR3aa: CASSPDGSYNEQFF
CDR3nt: TGTGCCAGCAGCCCGGACGGCTCCTACAATGAGCAGTTCTTC

j_gene: TRBJ2-7
abundance: many
v_gene: TRBV28
d_gene: -
CDR3aa: CASSSPSLPTYEQYF
CDR3nt: TGTGCCAGCAGTTCCCCTAGTCTCCCTACCTACGAGCAGTACTTC

j_gene: TRBJ2-5
abundance: -
v_gene: TRBV20-1
d_gene: TRBD1
CDR3aa: CSARDRRQGFSETQYF
CDR3nt: TGCAGTGCTAGAGATCGGCGACAGGGGTTCTCGGAGACCCAGTACTTC

j_gene: TRBJ2-1
abundance: -
v_gene: TRBV6-5
d_gene: -
CDR3aa: CASSSRPQLPEQFF
CDR3nt: TGTGCCAGCAGTTCTCGCCCCCAGCTCCCTGAGCAGTTCTTC

j_gene: TRBJ2-5
abundance: many
v_gene: TRBV10-3
d_gene: -
CDR3aa: CAISEAAETQYF
CDR3nt: TGTGCCATCAGTGAGGCAGCAGAGACCCAGTACTTC

j_gene: TRBJ2-1
abundance: few
v_gene: TRBV20-1
d_gene: TRBD2
CDR3aa: CSARGGTSYNEQFF
CDR3nt: TGCAGTGCCCGGGGGGGGACCTCCTACAATGAGCAGTTCTTC

j_gene: TRBJ2-7
abundance: many
v_gene: TRBV12-3/TRBV12-4
d_gene: -
CDR3aa: CASRDESSYEQYF
CDR3nt: TGTGCTAGCCGGGACGAAAGCTCCTACGAGCAGTACTTC

j_gene: TRBJ2-4
abundance: -
v_gene: TRBV20-1
d_gene: TRBD2
CDR3aa: CSARDSRGGEHIQYF
CDR3nt: TGCAGTGCTAGAGATAGCCGGGGGGGGGAGCACATTCAGTACTTC

j_gene: TRBJ1-5
abundance: many
v_gene: TRBV20-1
d_gene: -
CDR3aa: CSASGGTDSNQPQHF
CDR3nt: TGCAGTGCTAGTGGTGGGACGGATAGCAATCAGCCCCAGCATTTT

j_gene: TRBJ2-5
abundance: -
v_gene: TRBV11-2
d_gene: -
CDR3aa: CASSVGYSSETQYF
CDR3nt: TGTGCCAGCAGCGTAGGGTATAGCAGCGAGACCCAGTACTTC

j_gene: TRBJ2-7
abundance: few
v_gene: TRBV29-1
d_gene: -
CDR3aa: CSVEDPSSYEQYF
CDR3nt: TGCAGCGTTGAAGACCCTAGCTCCTACGAGCAGTACTTC

j_gene: TRBJ2-7
abundance: many
v_gene: TRBV12-3/TRBV12-4
d_gene: TRBD2
CDR3aa: CASSPRGGGYEQYF
CDR3nt: TGTGCCAGCAGTCCTCGGGGGGGAGGGTACGAGCAGTACTTC

j_gene: TRBJ2-5
abundance: -
v_gene: TRBV2
d_gene: -
CDR3aa: CASSPGGRETQYF
CDR3nt: TGTGCCAGCAGCCCCGGGGGGCGGGAGACCCAGTACTTC

j_gene: TRBJ1-1
abundance: -
v_gene: TRBV20-1
d_gene: -
CDR3aa: CSATEPRLTEAFF
CDR3nt: TGCAGTGCTACAGAACCCCGGCTCACTGAAGCTTTCTTT

j_gene: TRBJ2-7
abundance: -
v_gene: TRBV20-1
d_gene: TRBD1
CDR3aa: CSASDTGVRDEQYF
CDR3nt: TGCAGTGCTAGCGATACAGGGGTGAGGGACGAGCAGTACTTC

j_gene: TRBJ2-7
abundance: few
v_gene: TRBV9
d_gene: -
CDR3aa: CASSPGVGAGYYEQYF
CDR3nt: TGTGCCAGCAGCCCAGGGGTCGGGGCTGGGTACTACGAGCAGTACTTC

j_gene: TRBJ1-4
abundance: -
v_gene: TRBV20-1
d_gene: -
CDR3aa: CSACFVSDEKLFF
CDR3nt: TGCAGTGCTTGTTTCGTCTCGGATGAAAAACTGTTTTTT

j_gene: TRBJ2-3
abundance: once
v_gene: TRBV2
d_gene: -
CDR3aa: CASGKVASTDTQYF
CDR3nt: TGTGCCAGCGGAAAGGTAGCTAGCACAGATACGCAGTATTTT

j_gene: TRBJ2-1
abundance: -
v_gene: TRBV11-2
d_gene: -
CDR3aa: CASSRSGTTGEQFF
CDR3nt: TGTGCCAGCAGCCGCTCGGGGACCACGGGAGAGCAGTTCTTC

j_gene: TRBJ2-7
abundance: many
v_gene: TRBV11-2
d_gene: -
CDR3aa: CASGGFGSLYEQYF
CDR3nt: TGTGCCAGCGGCGGATTTGGGAGTCTCTACGAGCAGTACTTC

j_gene: TRBJ2-1
abundance: -
v_gene: TRBV20-1
d_gene: -
CDR3aa: CSAIVRWGRSYNEQFF
CDR3nt: TGCAGTGCTATCGTTCGATGGGGGAGGTCCTACAATGAGCAGTTCTTC

j_gene: TRBJ2-1
abundance: few
v_gene: TRBV9
d_gene: -
CDR3aa: CASSVSGSNYNEQFF
CDR3nt: TGTGCCAGCAGCGTAAGCGGCAGTAACTACAATGAGCAGTTCTTC

j_gene: TRBJ1-1
abundance: -
v_gene: TRBV29-1
d_gene: -
CDR3aa: CSVYTHTEAFF
CDR3nt: TGCAGCGTTTATACCCACACTGAAGCTTTCTTT

j_gene: TRBJ2-5
abundance: -
v_gene: TRBV20-1
d_gene: -
CDR3aa: CSASAGGGRETQYF
CDR3nt: TGCAGTGCTAGTGCAGGGGGAGGTAGAGAGACCCAGTACTTC

j_gene: TRBJ1-2
abundance: many
v_gene: TRBV18
d_gene: -
CDR3aa: CASSPTRDPRGGYTF
CDR3nt: TGTGCCAGCTCACCGACCCGGGACCCCCGCGGAGGCTACACCTTC

j_gene: TRBJ2-5
abundance: many
v_gene: TRBV5-1
d_gene: -
CDR3aa: CASSLQVSSETQYF
CDR3nt: TGCGCCAGCAGCTTACAGGTTTCCTCAGAGACCCAGTACTTC

j_gene: TRBJ2-1
abundance: few
v_gene: TRBV5-1
d_gene: -
CDR3aa: CASSLGSRYNEQFF
CDR3nt: TGCGCCAGCAGCTTGGGCAGTAGGTACAATGAGCAGTTCTTC

j_gene: TRBJ2-1
abundance: many
v_gene: TRBV15
d_gene: -
CDR3aa: CATSRDSDKQFF
CDR3nt: TGTGCCACCAGCAGAGACAGTGACAAGCAGTTCTTC

j_gene: TRBJ1-1
abundance: many
v_gene: TRBV20-1
d_gene: -
CDR3aa: CSARAVQGRTEAFF
CDR3nt: TGCAGTGCTAGAGCCGTACAGGGTCGGACTGAAGCTTTCTTT

j_gene: TRBJ1-2
abundance: few
v_gene: TRBV12-3/TRBV12-4
d_gene: -
CDR3aa: CASSLATRSYTF
CDR3nt: TGTGCCAGCAGTTTAGCTACCCGTAGCTACACCTTC

j_gene: TRBJ2-7
abundance: many
v_gene: TRBV5-1
d_gene: -
CDR3aa: CASSLDPGFSYEQYF
CDR3nt: TGCGCCAGCAGCTTGGATCCGGGGTTCTCCTACGAGCAGTACTTC

j_gene: TRBJ2-7
abundance: -
v_gene: TRBV29-1
d_gene: -
CDR3aa: CSVSGTPSYEQYF
CDR3nt: TGCAGCGTTTCCGGGACACCTTCCTACGAGCAGTACTTC

j_gene: TRBJ2-3
abundance: -
v_gene: TRBV20-1
d_gene: -
CDR3aa: CSASGTRVHSTDTQYF
CDR3nt: TGCAGTGCTAGCGGGACCCGGGTGCATAGCACAGATACGCAGTATTTT

j_gene: TRBJ2-5
abundance: few
v_gene: TRBV20-1
d_gene: -
CDR3aa: CSALGGLIEETQYF
CDR3nt: TGCAGTGCTTTAGGGGGTTTAATAGAAGAGACCCAGTACTTC

j_gene: TRBJ2-4
abundance: -
v_gene: TRBV20-1
d_gene: TRBD2
CDR3aa: CSAITSGGKKNIQYF
CDR3nt: TGCAGTGCCATTACTAGCGGGGGGAAGAAAAACATTCAGTACTTC

j_gene: TRBJ2-3
abundance: many
v_gene: TRBV12-3/TRBV12-4
d_gene: TRBD2
CDR3aa: CASRGLVVRTDTQYF
CDR3nt: TGTGCCAGCAGGGGACTAGTGGTCCGCACAGATACGCAGTATTTT

j_gene: TRBJ2-7
abundance: -
v_gene: TRBV10-2
d_gene: -
CDR3aa: CASSELAGAYEQYF
CDR3nt: TGCGCCAGCAGTGAGTTAGCAGGGGCCTACGAGCAGTACTTC

j_gene: TRBJ2-1
abundance: -
v_gene: TRBV5-1
d_gene: -
CDR3aa: CASSLETTYNEQFF
CDR3nt: TGCGCCAGCAGCTTGGAAACTACCTACAATGAGCAGTTCTTC

j_gene: TRBJ2-1
abundance: -
v_gene: TRBV29-1
d_gene: -
CDR3aa: CSVVPLLKYNEQFF
CDR3nt: TGCAGCGTTGTGCCGTTACTCAAATACAATGAGCAGTTCTTC

j_gene: TRBJ2-4
abundance: few
v_gene: TRBV20-1
d_gene: -
CDR3aa: CSGSGVPEAKNIQYF
CDR3nt: TGCAGCGGGAGTGGTGTTCCAGAGGCCAAAAACATTCAGTACTTC

j_gene: TRBJ1-1
abundance: few
v_gene: TRBV20-1
d_gene: -
CDR3aa: CSAPGGPLTEAFF
CDR3nt: TGCAGTGCTCCCGGAGGACCCTTGACTGAAGCTTTCTTT

j_gene: TRBJ2-7
abundance: -
v_gene: TRBV20-1
d_gene: -
CDR3aa: CSARDGGQGTEQYF
CDR3nt: TGCAGTGCTAGAGATGGCGGTCAGGGCACCGAGCAGTACTTC

j_gene: TRBJ2-3
abundance: few
v_gene: TRBV20-1
d_gene: TRBD2
CDR3aa: CSARDLGAGGIADTQYF
CDR3nt: TGCAGTGCTAGAGATTTAGGAGCGGGGGGAATCGCAGATACGCAGTATTTT

j_gene: TRBJ2-3
abundance: -
v_gene: TRBV12-3/TRBV12-4
d_gene: -
CDR3aa: CASSPDLGGRDTQYF
CDR3nt: TGTGCCAGCAGTCCTGACCTTGGGGGGCGGGATACGCAGTATTTT

j_gene: TRBJ2-3
abundance: many
v_gene: TRBV5-1
d_gene: -
CDR3aa: CASSLAQEDTQYF
CDR3nt: TGCGCCAGCAGCTTGGCGCAGGAAGATACGCAGTATTTT

j_gene: TRBJ2-7
abundance: -
v_gene: TRBV3-1
d_gene: -
CDR3aa: CASSPSAREQYF
CDR3nt: TGTGCCAGCAGCCCCTCCGCGAGGGAGCAGTACTTC

j_gene: TRBJ2-1
abundance: many
v_gene: TRBV7-9
d_gene: -
CDR3aa: CASREDIEEQFF
CDR3nt: TGTGCCAGCAGGGAGGACATAGAGGAGCAGTTCTTC

j_gene: TRBJ2-7
abundance: -
v_gene: TRBV20-1
d_gene: -
CDR3aa: CSAFNPGTRDYEQYF
CDR3nt: TGCAGTGCTTTTAACCCCGGGACAAGGGACTACGAGCAGTACTTC

j_gene: TRBJ1-5
abundance: many
v_gene: TRBV20-1
d_gene: -
CDR3aa: CSARAETGPSNQPQHF
CDR3nt: TGCAGTGCTAGAGCTGAGACAGGCCCAAGCAATCAGCCCCAGCATTTT

j_gene: TRBJ1-1
abundance: many
v_gene: TRBV12-3/TRBV12-4
d_gene: -
CDR3aa: CASREGGRNVMNTEAFF
CDR3nt: TGTGCCAGCAGAGAGGGGGGCAGAAATGTTATGAACACTGAAGCTTTCTTT

j_gene: TRBJ2-1
abundance: -
v_gene: TRBV20-1
d_gene: TRBD1
CDR3aa: CSAGGMQQGEKQFF
CDR3nt: TGCAGTGCTGGCGGGATGCAACAGGGGGAGAAGCAGTTCTTC

j_gene: TRBJ1-6
abundance: few
v_gene: TRBV19
d_gene: TRBD1
CDR3aa: CASSGTALNSPLHF
CDR3nt: TGTGCCAGCTCGGGGACAGCTCTTAATTCACCCCTCCACTTT

j_gene: TRBJ2-1
abundance: many
v_gene: TRBV4-1
d_gene: -
CDR3aa: CASSPQFQYNEQFF
CDR3nt: TGCGCCAGCAGCCCACAATTCCAGTACAATGAGCAGTTCTTC

j_gene: TRBJ1-5
abundance: many
v_gene: TRBV20-1
d_gene: TRBD1
CDR3aa: CSARPKGGQSFNQPQHF
CDR3nt: TGCAGTGCTAGACCAAAGGGGGGACAGAGCTTCAATCAGCCCCAGCATTTT

j_gene: TRBJ1-4
abundance: -
v_gene: TRBV20-1
d_gene: -
CDR3aa: CSALPPVGEKLFF
CDR3nt: TGCAGTGCTTTACCCCCCGTTGGTGAAAAACTGTTTTTT

j_gene: TRBJ2-1
abundance: -
v_gene: TRBV12-3/TRBV12-4
d_gene: TRBD2
CDR3aa: CASTPRLAGNNEQFF
CDR3nt: TGTGCCAGCACCCCTAGACTAGCGGGGAACAATGAGCAGTTCTTC

j_gene: TRBJ2-5
abundance: few
v_gene: TRBV29-1
d_gene: -
CDR3aa: CSVEPATGRQETQYF
CDR3nt: TGCAGCGTTGAACCCGCGACAGGGAGGCAAGAGACCCAGTACTTC

j_gene: TRBJ2-3
abundance: -
v_gene: TRBV20-1
d_gene: TRBD2
CDR3aa: CSARVLAGGEDTQYF
CDR3nt: TGCAGTGCTAGAGTACTAGCGGGGGGGGAAGATACGCAGTATTTT